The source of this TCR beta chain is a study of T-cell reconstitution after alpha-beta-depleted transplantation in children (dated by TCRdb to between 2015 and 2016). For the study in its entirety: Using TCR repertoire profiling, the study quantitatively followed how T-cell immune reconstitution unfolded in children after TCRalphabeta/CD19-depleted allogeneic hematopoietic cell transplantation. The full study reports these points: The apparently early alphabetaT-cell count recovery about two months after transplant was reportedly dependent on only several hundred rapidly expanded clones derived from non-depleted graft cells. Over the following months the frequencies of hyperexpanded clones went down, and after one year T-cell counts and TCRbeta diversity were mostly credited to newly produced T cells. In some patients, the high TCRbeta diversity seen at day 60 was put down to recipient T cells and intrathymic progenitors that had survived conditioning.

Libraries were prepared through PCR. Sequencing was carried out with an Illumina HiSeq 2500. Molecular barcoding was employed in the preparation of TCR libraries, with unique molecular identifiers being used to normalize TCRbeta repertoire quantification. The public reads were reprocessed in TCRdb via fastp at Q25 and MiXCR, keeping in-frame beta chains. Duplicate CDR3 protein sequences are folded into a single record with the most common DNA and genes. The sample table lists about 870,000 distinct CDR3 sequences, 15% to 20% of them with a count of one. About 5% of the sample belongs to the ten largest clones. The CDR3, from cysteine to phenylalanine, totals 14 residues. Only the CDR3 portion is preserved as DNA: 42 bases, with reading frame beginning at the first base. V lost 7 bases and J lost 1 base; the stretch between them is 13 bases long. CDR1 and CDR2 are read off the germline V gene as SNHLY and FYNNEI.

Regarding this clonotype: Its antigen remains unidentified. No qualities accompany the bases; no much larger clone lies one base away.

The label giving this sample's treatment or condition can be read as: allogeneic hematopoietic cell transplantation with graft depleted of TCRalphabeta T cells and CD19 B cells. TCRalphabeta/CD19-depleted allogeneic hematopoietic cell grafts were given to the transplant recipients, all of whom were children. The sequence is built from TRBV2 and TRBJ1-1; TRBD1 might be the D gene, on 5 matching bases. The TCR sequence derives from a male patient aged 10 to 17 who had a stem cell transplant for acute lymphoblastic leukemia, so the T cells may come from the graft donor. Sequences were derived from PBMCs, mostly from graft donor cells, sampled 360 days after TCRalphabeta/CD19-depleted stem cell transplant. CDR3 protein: CASTWGVWNTEAFF. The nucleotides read TGTGCCAGCACTTGGGGGGTTTGGAACACTGAAGCTTTCTTT. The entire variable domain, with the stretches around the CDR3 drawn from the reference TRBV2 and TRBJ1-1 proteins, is EPEVTQTPSHQVTQMGQEVILRCVPISNHLYFYWYRQILGQKVEFLVSFYNNEISEKSEIFDDQFSVERPDGSNFTLKIRSTKLEDSAMYFCASTWGVWNTEAFFGQGTRLTVV.